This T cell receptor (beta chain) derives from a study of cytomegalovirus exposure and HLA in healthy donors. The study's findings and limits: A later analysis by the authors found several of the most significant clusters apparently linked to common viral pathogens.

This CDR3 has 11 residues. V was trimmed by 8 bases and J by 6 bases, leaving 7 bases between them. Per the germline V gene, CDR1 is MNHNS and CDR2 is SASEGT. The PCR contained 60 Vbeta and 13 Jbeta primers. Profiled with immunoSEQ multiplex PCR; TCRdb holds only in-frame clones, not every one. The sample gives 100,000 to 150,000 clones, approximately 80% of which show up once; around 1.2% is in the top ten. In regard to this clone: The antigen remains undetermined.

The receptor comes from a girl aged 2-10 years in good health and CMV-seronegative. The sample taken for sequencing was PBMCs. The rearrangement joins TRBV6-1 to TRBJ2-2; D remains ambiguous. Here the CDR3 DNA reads TGTGCCAGCCGTCCCTCCGGGGAGCTGTTTTTT. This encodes CASRPSGELFF.